The entry below describes one TCR beta chain. These data originate in a study of beta chain features in type 1 diabetes. As every portion of the isolated RNA was reverse transcribed, the sequencing read expressed TCRB transcripts. Deep immunoSEQ sequencing covered naive, central memory and regulatory T cell samples. The method was immunoSEQ multiplex PCR; TCRdb's version includes in-frame clones alone and lacks a portion of them. The table has 350,000 to 450,000 clones, roughly 16% seen once; the top ten hold 0.019%. Stem cell-like memory, regulatory, central memory and naive CD4+ cells were sorted via CD45RO/CCR7/CD25/CD127/CD95/CD27. The CDR3 is made up of 17 amino acids. The germline gives CDR1 SGHDN, CDR2 FVKESK. V lost 0 bases to trimming and J lost 9 bases, with 21 bases between them.

The chain has TRBV14 and TRBJ2-1, with no clear D. What was sequenced was naive CD4+ T cells from blood. The sequence derives from a woman aged 18-29 years in good health. This CDR3 is CASSQDWALSVGAEQFF. The CDR3 DNA sequence: TGTGCCAGCAGCCAAGATTGGGCCCTCAGTGTGGGTGCTGAGCAGTTCTTC.